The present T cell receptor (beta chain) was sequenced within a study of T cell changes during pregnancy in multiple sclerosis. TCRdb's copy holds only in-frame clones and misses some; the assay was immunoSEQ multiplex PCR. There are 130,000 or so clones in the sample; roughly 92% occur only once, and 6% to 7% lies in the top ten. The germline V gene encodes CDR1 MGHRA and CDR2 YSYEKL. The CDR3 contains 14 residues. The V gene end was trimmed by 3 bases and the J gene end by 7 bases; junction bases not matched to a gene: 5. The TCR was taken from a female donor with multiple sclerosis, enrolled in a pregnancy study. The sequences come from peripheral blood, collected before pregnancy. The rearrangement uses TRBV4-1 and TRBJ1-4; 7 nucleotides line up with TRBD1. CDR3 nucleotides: TGCGCCAGCAGCCACCACAGGGGAGGTGAAAAACTGTTTTTT. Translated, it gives CASSHHRGGEKLFF.